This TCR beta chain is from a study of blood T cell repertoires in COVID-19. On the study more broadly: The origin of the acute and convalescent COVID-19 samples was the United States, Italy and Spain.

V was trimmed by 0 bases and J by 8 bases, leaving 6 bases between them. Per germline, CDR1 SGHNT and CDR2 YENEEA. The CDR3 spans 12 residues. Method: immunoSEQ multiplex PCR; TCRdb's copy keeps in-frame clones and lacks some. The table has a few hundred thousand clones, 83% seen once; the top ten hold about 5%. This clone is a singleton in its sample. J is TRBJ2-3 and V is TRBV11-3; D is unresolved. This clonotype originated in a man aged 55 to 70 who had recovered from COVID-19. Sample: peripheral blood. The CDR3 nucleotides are TGTGCCAGCAGCTTAGATCCCTTTACGCAGTATTTT. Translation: CASSLDPFTQYF.